Listed below are T cell receptor beta chains from one sample, sequenced in a study of OX40 agonist ivuxolimab in advanced cancers. Repertoires were generated with immunoSEQ multiplex PCR, while TCRdb's copy carries only in-frame clones and drops some. The sample includes approximately 98,000 clones, 84% of them seen just once. The specimen was CD4+ or CD8+ T cells sorted from blood, collected in a trial of the OX40 agonist ivuxolimab. These receptors came from an adult with an advanced solid tumor such as melanoma, head and neck, liver or kidney cancer. Both conserved end residues are part of each CDR3. A D gene is named only where the DNA matches it firmly. A clone size is listed for some rows: how often the clone was seen (once, few, many), or a class if it is expanded.

size,D,length,V,J,DNA,CDR3
NA,NA,14,TRBV2,TRBJ1-6,TGTGCCAGCAGTGTGGGGGAGCCGAATTCACCCCTCCACTTT,CASSVGEPNSPLHF
NA,TRBD2,16,TRBV6-4,TRBJ2-3,TGTGCCAGCACTGAGTCTAGCGGGGGGGCAACAGATACGCAGTATTTT,CASTESSGGATDTQYF
NA,NA,15,TRBV4-1,TRBJ2-3,TGCGCCAGCAGCCAAGCTAGCCCCTCCACAGATACGCAGTATTTT,CASSQASPSTDTQYF
NA,TRBD2,17,TRBV7-2,TRBJ2-1,TGTGCCAGCAGCTTAGTCGGGCTAGCGGGAGGGTGGAATGAGCAGTTCTTC,CASSLVGLAGGWNEQFF
NA,TRBD1,14,TRBV30,TRBJ1-4,TGTGCCTGGAGCGAGACAGGGGGGGGTGAAAAACTGTTTTTT,CAWSETGGGEKLFF
NA,TRBD1,14,TRBV2,TRBJ2-1,TGTGCCAGCACCCGGGACAGGGGGGACAATGAGCAGTTCTTC,CASTRDRGDNEQFF
NA,NA,13,TRBV27,TRBJ1-4,TGTGCCAGCAGTCCGCAGGGGAATGAAAAACTGTTTTTT,CASSPQGNEKLFF
NA,NA,19,TRBV5-6,TRBJ2-3,TGTGCCAGCAGCTTTGCTCGGCGGGCACCCGGACCCGAAGGAGATACGCAGTATTTT,CASSFARRAPGPEGDTQYF
once,NA,13,TRBV27,TRBJ2-7,TGTGCCAGCAGTTTCCTTGGATCCTACGAGCAGTACTTC,CASSFLGSYEQYF
many,NA,15,TRBV9,TRBJ2-3,TGTGCCAGCAGCGTAGAGCCCCAGCGCCCAGATACGCAGTATTTT,CASSVEPQRPDTQYF
NA,NA,16,TRBV5-1,TRBJ2-3,TGCGCCAGCAGCTTGAGGACAGCGTCAAGCACAGATACGCAGTATTTT,CASSLRTASSTDTQYF
once,NA,14,TRBV27,TRBJ2-5,TGTGCCAGCAGTTTCGGCAGTGGGAAAGAGACCCAGTACTTC,CASSFGSGKETQYF
NA,TRBD1,12,TRBV5-5,TRBJ1-2,TGTGCCAGCAGCTTTCAGGGGGGTGGCTACACCTTC,CASSFQGGGYTF